A single sample is the source of the 16 T cell receptor beta chains below, sequenced in a study of beta chain features in type 1 diabetes. Investigators reverse transcribed all isolated RNA, so they sequenced expressed TCRB transcripts. Sequencing used immunoSEQ multiplex PCR; TCRdb keeps in-frame clones, though not all of them. The table lists under 400,000 clones, about 19% of them singletons. The sequencing input was naive CD4+ T cells from blood. The receptor source for this set is a woman in her late teens or twenties in good health.

A remark on this clone: Other nucleotide sequences from this sample produce the same CDR3. This sequence joins TRBV14 and TRBJ1-1, with 7 bases that match TRBD1. The CDR3 has 13 residues. Germline V gene lookup returns CDR1 SGHDN and CDR2 FVKESK. V was pared by 6 bases and J by 1 base, with 2 bases of the junction left unmatched. For the CDR3, the DNA is TGTGCCAGCAGTCGACAGGGGAACACTGAAGCTTTCTTT. It encodes CASSRQGNTEAFF.

This chain connects TRBV5-4 to TRBJ2-1; 16 bases line up with TRBD2. The CDR3 length is 19 residues. V lost 4 bases, J lost 1 base, and 8 bases stayed unmatched. The germline V gene has CDR1 SGHNT and CDR2 YYREEE (reference sequence). CDR3 residues: CASSPGTSGGAGSYNEQFF. The CDR3 DNA reads as TGTGCCAGCAGCCCGGGGACTAGCGGGGGGGCGGGTTCCTACAATGAGCAGTTCTTC.

V usage is TRBV23-1 and J usage is TRBJ1-1, with D uncertain. TRBV23-1 has ORF status, its function being uncertain. The CDR3 runs 12 residues. With 4 bases removed from V and 11 bases from J, the gap between germline ends came to 14 bases. The CDR3 nucleotides are TGCGCCAGCAGTCGCTTCGGCAGAGGGGCTTTCTTT. This gives the protein CASSRFGRGAFF.

The rearrangement links TRBV18 to TRBJ2-4; weak D call: TRBD2 (6 bases). Germline assignment: CDR1 KGHSH and CDR2 LQKENI. V lost 7 bases to trimming and J lost 1 base, with 8 bases between them. This CDR3 region has 13 residues. This chain's CDR3 is CASYGSAKNIQYF. The DNA of the CDR3 is TGTGCCAGCTACGGGAGCGCCAAAAACATTCAGTACTTC. The variable domain in full, with the rest retrieved from reference TRBV18 and TRBJ2-4, is NAGVMQNPRHLVRRRGQEARLRCSPMKGHSHVYWYRQLPEEGLKFMVYLQKENIIDESGMPKERFSAEFPKEGPSILRIQQVVRGDSAAYFCASYGSAKNIQYFGAGTRLSVL.

This clone occurred a few times. The CDR3 reads CASSSGLGDGYTF. The CDR3 DNA follows: TGTGCCAGCAGTTCGGGACTAGGGGATGGCTACACCTTC. V is TRBV7-6 and J is TRBJ1-2, with TRBD1 as a possible D gene (5 bases). The V gene lost 6 bases and the J gene lost 6 bases, with 14 bases spanning the gap. Looked up from germline, CDR1 is SGHVS and CDR2 is FNYEAQ. CDR3 size: 13 residues.

The CDR3 loop is CAWSADVDRITDTQYF. In nucleotides, the CDR3 is TGTGCCTGGAGTGCGGACGTGGACAGGATCACAGATACGCAGTATTTT. This chain joins TRBV30 and TRBJ2-3, with TRBD1 matching over 7 bases. Germline V gives CDR1 GTSNPN, CDR2 SVGIG (reference sequence). This CDR3 is built from 16 residues. With V trimmed by 1 base and J by 2 bases, 9 bases remained unmatched.

This clone has a handful of counts. This sequence joins TRBV11-2 and TRBJ2-7; possible D gene TRBD2, 5 bases. CDR3 length equals 12 residues. Trimming removed 1 base at V and 4 bases at J, with 5 bases between. Germline V gives CDR1 SGHAT, CDR2 FQNNGV. Here the CDR3 reads CASSLAGYEQYF. DNA for the CDR3: TGTGCCAGCAGCTTAGCGGGGTACGAGCAGTACTTC.

This clone was found a few times. This rearrangement joins TRBV7-9 to TRBJ2-5, with 7 bases that match TRBD2. The V segment lost 5 bases and the J segment 4 bases; nucleotides outside the gene matches: 10. The CDR3 extends over 15 amino acids. Germline CDR1 and CDR2: SEHNR and FQNEAQ (reference sequence). The CDR3 DNA reads TGTGCCAGCAGCGCTAGCGGCCCATTAGGAGAGACCCAGTACTTC. It codes for CASSASGPLGETQYF.

The sample holds a few counts of this clone. DNA for the CDR3: TGTGCCAGCACTCCCAGTCCCGGGACAGGGTCTGGGGCCAACGTCCTGACTTTC. Translating gives CASTPSPGTGSGANVLTF. The chain carries TRBV2 and TRBJ2-6; 9 nucleotides agree with TRBD1. The CDR3 is made up of 18 amino acids. Trimming took 7 bases from V and 1 from J; bases not matched to a gene: 11. Germline CDR1 is SNHLY and CDR2 is FYNNEI.

Comment on this clone: Different DNA sequences within this sample yield the same CDR3. The gene calls are TRBV7-2 and TRBJ2-3, with 9 bases that match TRBD2. Germline V gene data show CDR1 as SGHTA and CDR2 as FQGNSA. J was trimmed by 1 base and V by 3 bases; bases with no gene match: 2. The CDR3 runs 15 residues. The CDR3: CASSFQRGGTDTQYF. In DNA form, the CDR3 reads TGTGCCAGCAGCTTTCAGCGGGGGGGCACAGATACGCAGTATTTT. The variable domain in full, completed from reference TRBV7-2 and TRBJ2-3, reads GAGVSQSPSNKVTEKGKDVELRCDPISGHTALYWYRQSLGQGLEFLIYFQGNSAPDKSGLPSDRFSAERTGGSVSTLTIQRTQQEDSAVYLCASSFQRGGTDTQYFGPGTRLTVL.

To note about this clone: The junction departs from the called germline gene at one end, perhaps through a read error. The V call is TRBV2, the J call TRBJ1-5, with D unresolved. The germline gives CDR1 SNHLY, CDR2 FYNNEI. CDR3 length equals 13 residues. CDR3 bases: TGTGCCAGCAGTTCCCGGACGGGATCATCTATGGGTTTT. Its translation: CASSSRTGSSMGF. Supplemented by reference TRBV2 and TRBJ1-5, the full variable domain reads EPEVTQTPSHQVTQMGQEVILRCVPISNHLYFYWYRQILGQKVEFLVSFYNNEISEKSEIFDDQFSVERPDGSNFTLKIRSTKLEDSAMYFCASSSRTGSSMGFGDGTRLSIL.

This clone came up a few times. The chain carries TRBV4-1 and TRBJ2-5; TRBD2 matches at 8 bases. In germline, CDR1 is MGHRA, CDR2 YSYEKL. The junction had 4 bases not matched to a gene; V was cut back by 0 bases and J by 1 base. This CDR3 is built from 16 residues. The CDR3 bases are TGCGCCAGCAGCCAAGAGTTTAGCGGGGTCCAAGAGACCCAGTACTTC. Translating it yields CASSQEFSGVQETQYF.

The chain combines TRBV29-1 with TRBJ1-1, with D perhaps TRBD1 (5 bases). This CDR3 comprises 14 residues. Germline CDR1 and CDR2: SQVTM and ANQGSEA. V was pared by 5 bases and J by 4 bases, with 17 bases between. The CDR3 here is CSVTRVQGATEAFF. For the CDR3, the DNA is TGCAGCGTTACCCGCGTCCAGGGCGCCACTGAAGCTTTCTTT.

A few counts support this clone. The V and J genes are TRBV28 and TRBJ2-1; D may be TRBD1 (5 bases). Between the trimmed V and J ends, which lost 5 bases and 7 bases, there was a span of 12 bases. Germline V gene lookup returns CDR1 MDHEN and CDR2 SYDVKM. The CDR3 is 13 residues long. This CDR3 is CASSPGNLNEQFF. The CDR3 DNA reads TGTGCCAGCAGTCCAGGGAACCTTAATGAGCAGTTCTTC.

The CDR3 reads CASSPYQGMNTEAFF. DNA for the CDR3: TGTGCCAGCAGTCCCTACCAGGGTATGAACACTGAAGCTTTCTTT. V and J are TRBV25-1 and TRBJ1-1; a weak D match, TRBD1 (5 bases). V was trimmed by 5 bases and J by 0 bases, leaving 13 bases between them. Germline V gene lookup returns CDR1 MGHDK and CDR2 SYGVNS. This CDR3 is built from 15 residues.

The chain uses TRBV29-1 and TRBJ1-2; the match to TRBD1 covers 7 bases. The CDR3 contains 15 residues. The germline CDR1 and CDR2 sequences are SQVTM and ANQGSEA. J gave up 2 bases and V 3 bases, and 9 bases lay outside the gene matches. CDR3 amino acids: CSVDWGIQGNYGYTF. For the CDR3, the DNA is TGCAGCGTTGATTGGGGAATACAGGGGAACTATGGCTACACCTTC.